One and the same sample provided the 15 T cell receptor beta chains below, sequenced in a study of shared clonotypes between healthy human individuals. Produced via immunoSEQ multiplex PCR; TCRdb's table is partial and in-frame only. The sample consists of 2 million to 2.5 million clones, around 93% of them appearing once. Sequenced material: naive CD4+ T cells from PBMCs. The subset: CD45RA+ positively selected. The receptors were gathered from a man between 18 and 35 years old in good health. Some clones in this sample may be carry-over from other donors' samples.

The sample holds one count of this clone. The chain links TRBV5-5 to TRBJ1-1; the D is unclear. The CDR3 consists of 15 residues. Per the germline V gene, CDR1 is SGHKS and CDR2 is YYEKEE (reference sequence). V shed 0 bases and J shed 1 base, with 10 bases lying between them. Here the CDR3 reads CASSLDGNANTEAFF. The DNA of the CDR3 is TGTGCCAGCAGCTTGGACGGGAACGCGAACACTGAAGCTTTCTTT.

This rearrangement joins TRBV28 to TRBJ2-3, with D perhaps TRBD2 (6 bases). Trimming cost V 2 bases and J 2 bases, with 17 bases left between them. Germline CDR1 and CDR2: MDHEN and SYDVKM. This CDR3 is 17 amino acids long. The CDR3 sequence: CASSLPRAGRITDTQYF. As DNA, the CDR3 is TGTGCCAGCAGTTTACCGAGGGCGGGGCGCATCACAGATACGCAGTATTTT.

The DNA of the CDR3 is TGCGCCAGCAGCTGGGCGCTACCGAGCGCCGGGGAGCTGTTTTTT. Amino acid sequence: CASSWALPSAGELFF. The chain joins TRBV5-1 to TRBJ2-2; D remains unclear. This CDR3 contains 15 residues. V lost 3 bases to trimming and J lost 6 bases, with 15 bases between them. The germline CDR1 and CDR2 sequences are SGHRS and YFSETQ.

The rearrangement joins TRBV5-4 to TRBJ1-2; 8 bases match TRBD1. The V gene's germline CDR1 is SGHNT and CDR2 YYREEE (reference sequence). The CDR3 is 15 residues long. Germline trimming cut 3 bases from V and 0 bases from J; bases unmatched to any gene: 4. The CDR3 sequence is CASSSQQGANYGYTF. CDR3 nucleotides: TGTGCCAGCAGCTCACAACAGGGGGCTAACTATGGCTACACCTTC.

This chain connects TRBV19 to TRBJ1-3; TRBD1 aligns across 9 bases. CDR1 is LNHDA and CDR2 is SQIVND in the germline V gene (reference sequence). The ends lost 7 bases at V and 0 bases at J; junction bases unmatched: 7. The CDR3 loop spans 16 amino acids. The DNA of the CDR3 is TGTGCCAGTACCGGGACAGGGTCTATCTCTGGAAACACCATATATTTT. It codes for CASTGTGSISGNTIYF.

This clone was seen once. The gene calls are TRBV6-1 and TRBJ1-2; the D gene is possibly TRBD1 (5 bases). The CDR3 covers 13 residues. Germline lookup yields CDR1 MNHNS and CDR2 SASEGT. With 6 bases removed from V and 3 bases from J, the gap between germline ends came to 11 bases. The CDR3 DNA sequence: TGTGCCAGCAGGGGGGGAGTAGACTATGGCTACACCTTC. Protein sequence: CASRGGVDYGYTF.

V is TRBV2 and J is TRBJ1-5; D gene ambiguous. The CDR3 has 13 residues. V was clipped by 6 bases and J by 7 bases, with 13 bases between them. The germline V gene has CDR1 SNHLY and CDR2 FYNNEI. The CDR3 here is CASSLVGSQPQHF. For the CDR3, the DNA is TGTGCCAGCAGCCTGGTAGGTTCGCAGCCCCAGCATTTT.

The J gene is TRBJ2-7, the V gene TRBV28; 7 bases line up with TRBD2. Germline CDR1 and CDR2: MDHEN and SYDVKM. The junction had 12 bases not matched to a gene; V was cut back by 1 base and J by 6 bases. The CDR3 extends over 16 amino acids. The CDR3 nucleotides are TGTGCCAGCAGTTTATTCTCGGACGGGAGGCGGGGCGAGCAGTACTTC. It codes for CASSLFSDGRRGEQYF.

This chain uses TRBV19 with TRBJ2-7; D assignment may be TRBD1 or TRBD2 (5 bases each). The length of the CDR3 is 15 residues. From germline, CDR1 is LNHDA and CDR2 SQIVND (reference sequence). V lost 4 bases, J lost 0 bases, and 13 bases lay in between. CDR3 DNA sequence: TGTGCCAGTAGTACTCGACGGGACGGCTCCTACGAGCAGTACTTC. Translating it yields CASSTRRDGSYEQYF.

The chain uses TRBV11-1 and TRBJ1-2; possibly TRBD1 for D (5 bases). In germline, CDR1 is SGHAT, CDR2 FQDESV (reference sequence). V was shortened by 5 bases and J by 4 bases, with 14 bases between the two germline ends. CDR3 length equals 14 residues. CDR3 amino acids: CASSRETQGYGYTF. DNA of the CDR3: TGTGCCAGCAGCCGGGAAACCCAGGGCTATGGCTACACCTTC.

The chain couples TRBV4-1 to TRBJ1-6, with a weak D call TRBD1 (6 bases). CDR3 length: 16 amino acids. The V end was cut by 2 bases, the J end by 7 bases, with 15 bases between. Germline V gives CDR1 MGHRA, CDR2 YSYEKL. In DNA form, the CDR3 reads TGCGCCAGCAGCCAACCCCGGCAGGGGAGAAATTCACCCCTCCACTTT. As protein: CASSQPRQGRNSPLHF.

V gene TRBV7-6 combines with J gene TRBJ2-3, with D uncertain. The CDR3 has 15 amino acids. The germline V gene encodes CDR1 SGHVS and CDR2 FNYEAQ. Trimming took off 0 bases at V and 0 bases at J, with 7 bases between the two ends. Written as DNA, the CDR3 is TGTGCCAGCAGCTTAGCGGGGTCGAGCACAGATACGCAGTATTTT. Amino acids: CASSLAGSSTDTQYF.

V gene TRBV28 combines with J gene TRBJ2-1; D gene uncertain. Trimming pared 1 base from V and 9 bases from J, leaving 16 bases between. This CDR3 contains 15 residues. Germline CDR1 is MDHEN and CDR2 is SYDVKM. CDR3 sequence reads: CASSLLRVRLSEQFF. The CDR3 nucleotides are TGTGCCAGCAGTTTATTGCGAGTTCGCCTAAGTGAGCAGTTCTTC. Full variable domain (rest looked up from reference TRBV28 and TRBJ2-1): DVKVTQSSRYLVKRTGEKVFLECVQDMDHENMFWYRQDPGLGLRLIYFSYDVKMKEKGDIPEGYSVSREKKERFSLILESASTNQTSMYLCASSLLRVRLSEQFFGPGTRLTVL.

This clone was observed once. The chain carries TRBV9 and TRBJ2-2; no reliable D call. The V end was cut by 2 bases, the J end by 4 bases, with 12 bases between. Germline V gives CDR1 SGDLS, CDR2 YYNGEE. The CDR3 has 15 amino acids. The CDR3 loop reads CASSVSVQTTGELFF. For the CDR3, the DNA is TGTGCCAGCAGCGTCTCTGTCCAGACCACCGGGGAGCTGTTTTTT.

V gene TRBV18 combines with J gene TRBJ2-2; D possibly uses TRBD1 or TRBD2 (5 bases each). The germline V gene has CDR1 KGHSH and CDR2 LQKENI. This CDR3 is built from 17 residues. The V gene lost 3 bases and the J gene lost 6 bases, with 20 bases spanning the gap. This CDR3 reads CASSPEEGRLNSGELFF. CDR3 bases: TGTGCCAGCTCACCCGAAGAGGGACGACTAAATTCCGGGGAGCTGTTTTTT.